These 21 T cell receptor beta chains were all obtained from the same sample, sequenced in a study of T cell changes during pregnancy in multiple sclerosis. Sequencing was performed with immunoSEQ multiplex PCR; in TCRdb, only in-frame clones are kept and a portion is missing. Of under 50,000 clones listed, roughly 94% are singletons. The source was CD4+ T cells from peripheral blood mononuclear cells, collected in the third trimester of pregnancy. These receptor sequences come from a female donor with multiple sclerosis, enrolled in a pregnancy study.

The chain recombines TRBV5-4 with TRBJ2-4; 9 nucleotides agree with TRBD1. The length of the CDR3 is 18 residues. Germline CDR1 reads SGHNT; CDR2 reads YYREEE (reference sequence). V lost 0 bases and J lost 0; bases outside the gene matches: 7. CDR3 amino acids: CASSLGGTGTGAKNIQYF. In nucleotides, the CDR3 is TGTGCCAGCAGCTTGGGTGGGACAGGGACGGGAGCCAAAAACATTCAGTACTTC.

This chain links TRBV7-2 with TRBJ2-5, with TRBD2 matching over 9 bases. V lost 6 bases and J lost 5; bases outside the gene matches: 7. This CDR3 is 14 amino acids long. Germline CDR1 is SGHTA and CDR2 is FQGNSA. The CDR3 spells CASRQAGGGETQYF. As DNA, the CDR3 is TGTGCCAGCAGACAAGCGGGAGGCGGGGAGACCCAGTACTTC.

The chain couples TRBV7-7 to TRBJ2-7, with TRBD2 matching 8 bases. V was pared by 5 bases and J by 3 bases, with 6 bases of the junction left unmatched. CDR1 SSHAT and CDR2 FNYEAQ come from the germline V gene (reference sequence). The CDR3 is 14 residues long. The CDR3 DNA reads TGTGCCAGCAGCCCTACTAGCGGAAGCTACGAGCAGTACTTC. It translates to CASSPTSGSYEQYF. Complete variable domain (other parts from reference TRBV7-7 and TRBJ2-7): GAGVSQSPRYKVTKRGQDVTLRCDPISSHATLYWYQQALGQGPEFLTYFNYEAQPDKSGLPSDRFSAERPEGSISTLTIQRTEQRDSAMYRCASSPTSGSYEQYFGPGTRLTVT.

The chain uses TRBV29-1 and TRBJ2-5; D might be TRBD2 (5 bases). Trimming left V 3 bases short and J 2 bases short, with 7 bases between. The germline V gene encodes CDR1 SQVTM and CDR2 ANQGSEA. The CDR3 has 12 residues. The CDR3 loop is CSVDRGQETQYF. CDR3 DNA sequence: TGCAGCGTTGATCGCGGGCAAGAGACCCAGTACTTC. The whole variable domain, filled in from reference TRBV29-1 and TRBJ2-5, reads SAVISQKPSRDICQRGTSLTIQCQVDSQVTMMFWYRQQPGQSLTLIATANQGSEATYESGFVIDKFPISRPNLTFSTLTVSNMSPEDSSIYLCSVDRGQETQYFGPGTRLLVL.

The chain employs TRBV19 and TRBJ2-7; 11 bases line up with TRBD2. Trimming at V came to 4 bases and at J to 7 bases, leaving 6 bases not matched to a gene. The CDR3 is 14 residues long. Germline V lookup: CDR1 LNHDA, CDR2 SQIVND (reference sequence). The CDR3 here is CASSKGTSGREQYF. CDR3 bases: TGTGCCAGTAGTAAAGGGACTAGCGGCAGAGAGCAGTACTTC.

The CDR3 DNA is TGTGCCAGCACCTCTAATGAAAAACTGTTTTTT. Its translation: CASTSNEKLFF. The chain has TRBV28 and TRBJ1-4; D gene uncertain. CDR1 is MDHEN, CDR2 SYDVKM, per germline. The CDR3 sequence is 11 residues long. V lost 7 bases and J lost 3, with 3 bases in between.

J is TRBJ2-5 and V is TRBV6-1; TRBD1 matches at 8 bases. The V and J ends lost 2 bases and 7 bases, in that order; junction bases with no gene match: 9. CDR3 length equals 15 residues. CDR1 and CDR2 from the germline V gene are MNHNS and SASEGT. The CDR3 region has the DNA TGTGCCAGCAGTGAACCAGGACAGGGTTATGGGACCCAGTACTTC. It yields the protein CASSEPGQGYGTQYF.

The J gene is TRBJ2-3, the V gene TRBV7-2; a possible D gene is TRBD2 (6 bases). CDR3 length equals 14 residues. V was pared by 3 bases and J by 4 bases, with 11 bases between. From germline, CDR1 is SGHTA and CDR2 FQGNSA. CDR3 sequence reads: CASSFKEGSDTQYF. In nucleotides, the CDR3 is TGTGCCAGCAGCTTTAAGGAGGGCTCAGATACGCAGTATTTT.

The rearrangement uses TRBV7-9 and TRBJ1-1; no firm D call. V lost 1 base and J lost 8, with 11 bases in between. The CDR3 consists of 13 residues. Germline assignment: CDR1 SEHNR and CDR2 FQNEAQ (reference sequence). CDR3 in amino acids: CASSLVRFQEAFF. As DNA, the CDR3 is TGTGCCAGCAGCTTAGTCCGTTTTCAGGAAGCTTTCTTT.

The rearrangement joins TRBV28 to TRBJ1-4, with D possibly TRBD1 on 6 matching bases. Looked up from germline, CDR1 is MDHEN and CDR2 is SYDVKM. This CDR3 has 11 amino acids. V was trimmed by 8 bases and J by 7 bases, leaving 8 bases between them. CDR3 sequence reads: CASLQGEKLFF. Written as DNA, the CDR3 is TGTGCCAGCTTACAGGGTGAAAAACTGTTTTTT. Complete variable domain (other parts from reference TRBV28 and TRBJ1-4): DVKVTQSSRYLVKRTGEKVFLECVQDMDHENMFWYRQDPGLGLRLIYFSYDVKMKEKGDIPEGYSVSREKKERFSLILESASTNQTSMYLCASLQGEKLFFGSGTQLSVL.

The chain is built from TRBV27 and TRBJ1-1; 9 nucleotides match TRBD1. CDR3 length: 15 residues. Germline trimming cut 6 bases from V and 5 bases from J; bases unmatched to any gene: 10. Germline loops: CDR1 MNHEY, CDR2 SMNVEV (reference sequence). The DNA of the CDR3 is TGTGCCAGCAGATCACGACCGGACAGGGGTACTGAAGCTTTCTTT. Its translation is CASRSRPDRGTEAFF.

This chain connects TRBV7-9 to TRBJ2-7; 9 nucleotides line up with TRBD2. The CDR3 consists of 14 residues. The ends lost 5 bases at V and 11 bases at J; junction bases unmatched: 13. CDR1 and CDR2 from the germline V gene are SEHNR and FQNEAQ (reference sequence). For the CDR3, the DNA is TGTGCCAGCAGCCCGGGGCGGGGGGGAGAAAAGAAGTACTTC. Translated, it gives CASSPGRGGEKKYF.

This sequence joins TRBV10-3 and TRBJ2-1; a weak D match, TRBD2 (7 bases). CDR3 length: 16 residues. V was clipped by 5 bases and J by 9 bases, with 23 bases between them. The germline V gene encodes CDR1 ENHRY and CDR2 SYGVKD. The CDR3 region is CAISPVGLAEGGEQFF. CDR3 sequence (DNA): TGTGCCATCAGTCCGGTTGGGCTAGCGGAAGGGGGTGAGCAGTTCTTC.

The J gene is TRBJ2-1, the V gene TRBV2; 8 bases agree with TRBD2. The CDR3 extends over 16 amino acids. The V gene end was trimmed by 2 bases and the J gene end by 7 bases; junction bases not matched to a gene: 10. Per germline, CDR1 SNHLY and CDR2 FYNNEI. CDR3 nucleotide sequence: TGTGCCAGCAGTGAATGGGCTAGCGGGTACTCTAATGAGCAGTTCTTC. Translation: CASSEWASGYSNEQFF.

The gene calls are TRBV6-1 and TRBJ2-3; TRBD2 matches 11 bases. This CDR3 region has 16 residues. Germline CDR1 MNHNS, CDR2 SASEGT. The V segment lost 4 bases and the J segment 7 bases; nucleotides outside the gene matches: 10. The CDR3: CASSGLSGREAYTQYF. CDR3 nucleotide sequence: TGTGCCAGCAGTGGGCTTAGCGGGAGGGAGGCGTATACGCAGTATTTT.

The chain joins TRBV19 to TRBJ1-5; a possible D gene is TRBD1 (5 bases). CDR3 size: 17 residues. CDR1 is LNHDA and CDR2 is SQIVND in the germline V gene (reference sequence). Between the trimmed V and J ends, which lost 3 bases and 0 bases, there was a span of 15 bases. This chain's CDR3 is CASSMLLGGFSNQPQHF. As DNA, the CDR3 is TGTGCCAGTAGTATGTTACTTGGGGGGTTTAGCAATCAGCCCCAGCATTTT. Filled out from reference TRBV19 and TRBJ1-5, the complete variable domain reads DGGITQSPKYLFRKEGQNVTLSCEQNLNHDAMYWYRQDPGQGLRLIYYSQIVNDFQKGDIAEGYSVSREKKESFPLTVTSAQKNPTAFYLCASSMLLGGFSNQPQHFGDGTRLSIL.

The chain is built from TRBV6-6 and TRBJ1-4, with D tentatively TRBD1 (5 bases). Trimming removed 2 bases at V and 8 bases at J, with 15 bases between. CDR3 length: 15 amino acids. The germline V gene encodes CDR1 MNHNY and CDR2 SVGAGI (reference sequence). The CDR3 nucleotides are TGTGCCAGCAGTTACCCCTCCCAGGGTAAGGAAAAACTGTTTTTT. This gives the protein CASSYPSQGKEKLFF.

The CDR3: CASSLQLAANNEQFF. The CDR3 region has the DNA TGTGCCAGCAGCTTACAACTAGCGGCGAACAATGAGCAGTTCTTC. The chain is built from TRBV7-3 and TRBJ2-1; 8 nucleotides align to TRBD2. Germline V lookup: CDR1 SGHTA, CDR2 FQGTGA. This CDR3 has 15 residues. The junction had 5 bases not matched to a gene; V was cut back by 2 bases and J by 5 bases. The whole variable domain, filled in from reference TRBV7-3 and TRBJ2-1, reads GAGVSQTPSNKVTEKGKYVELRCDPISGHTALYWYRQSLGQGPEFLIYFQGTGAADDSGLPNDRFFAVRPEGSVSTLKIQRTERGDSAVYLCASSLQLAANNEQFFGPGTRLTVL.

The chain carries TRBV7-6 and TRBJ1-5, with 8 bases that match TRBD1. The CDR3 sequence is 16 residues long. Germline V lookup: CDR1 SGHVS, CDR2 FNYEAQ. Trimming took 1 base from V and 0 from J; bases not matched to a gene: 2. CDR3 sequence: CASSLGTGNSNQPQHF. The DNA of the CDR3 is TGTGCCAGCAGCTTAGGGACAGGGAATAGCAATCAGCCCCAGCATTTT.

The rearrangement uses TRBV19 and TRBJ1-2; 8 positions match TRBD1. Germline V gene data show CDR1 as LNHDA and CDR2 as SQIVND (reference sequence). CDR3 size: 14 residues. The V gene end was trimmed by 3 bases and the J gene end by 6 bases; junction bases not matched to a gene: 6. The CDR3 protein is CASSIVDRVDGYTF. CDR3 nucleotides: TGTGCCAGTAGTATCGTGGACAGGGTAGATGGCTACACCTTC.

The rearrangement links TRBV5-1 to TRBJ1-4; 7 bases map to TRBD1. CDR1 and CDR2 from the germline V gene are SGHRS and YFSETQ. This CDR3 is 14 amino acids long. V was pared by 4 bases and J by 5 bases, with 5 bases of the junction left unmatched. CDR3 residues: CASSGGQSNEKLFF. The CDR3 DNA reads TGCGCCAGCAGCGGGGGACAGTCCAATGAAAAACTGTTTTTT.